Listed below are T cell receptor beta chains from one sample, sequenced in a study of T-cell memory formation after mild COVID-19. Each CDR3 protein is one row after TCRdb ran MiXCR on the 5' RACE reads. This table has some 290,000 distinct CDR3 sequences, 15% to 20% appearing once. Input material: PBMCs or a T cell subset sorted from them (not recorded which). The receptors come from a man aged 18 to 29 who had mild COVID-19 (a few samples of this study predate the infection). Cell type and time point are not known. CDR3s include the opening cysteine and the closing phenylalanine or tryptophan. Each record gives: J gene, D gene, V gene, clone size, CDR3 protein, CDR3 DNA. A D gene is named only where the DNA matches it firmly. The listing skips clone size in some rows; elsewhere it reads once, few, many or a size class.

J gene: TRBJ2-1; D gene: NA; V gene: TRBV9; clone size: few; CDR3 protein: CASSGWGAGLPNEQFF; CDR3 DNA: TGTGCCAGCAGCGGATGGGGGGCTGGACTACCCAATGAGCAGTTCTTC
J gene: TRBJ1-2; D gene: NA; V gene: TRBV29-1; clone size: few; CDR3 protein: CSAARGNYGYTF; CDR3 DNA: TGCAGCGCCGCCAGGGGCAACTATGGCTACACCTTC
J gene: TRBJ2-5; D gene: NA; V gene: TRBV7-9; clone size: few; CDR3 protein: CASSFWTEQETQYF; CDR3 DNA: TGTGCCAGCAGCTTTTGGACCGAGCAAGAGACCCAGTACTTC
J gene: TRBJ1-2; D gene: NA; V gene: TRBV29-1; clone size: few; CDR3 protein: CSVEPGNTF; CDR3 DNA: TGCAGCGTTGAACCAGGGAACACCTTC
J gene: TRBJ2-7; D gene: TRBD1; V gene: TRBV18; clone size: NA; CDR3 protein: CASSPPSGTDNIFEQYF; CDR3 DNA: TGTGCCAGCTCACCACCCAGTGGGACAGATAATATTTTCGAGCAGTACTTC
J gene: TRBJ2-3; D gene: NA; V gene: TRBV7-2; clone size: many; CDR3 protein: CASSRRVHTDTQYF; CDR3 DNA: TGTGCCAGCAGCCGTCGGGTGCACACAGATACGCAGTATTTT
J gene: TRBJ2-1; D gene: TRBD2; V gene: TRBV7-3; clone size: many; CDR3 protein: CASSPGTRSEQFF; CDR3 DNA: TGTGCCAGCAGCCCCGGGACTAGGAGTGAGCAGTTCTTC
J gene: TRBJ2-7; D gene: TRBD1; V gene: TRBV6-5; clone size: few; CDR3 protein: CASSYSGGDSYEQYF; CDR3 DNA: TGTGCCAGCAGTTACTCAGGGGGCGACTCCTACGAGCAGTACTTC
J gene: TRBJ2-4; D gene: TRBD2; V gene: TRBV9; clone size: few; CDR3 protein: CASSVPRASGGNKNIQYF; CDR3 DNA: TGTGCCAGCAGCGTACCTAGGGCTAGCGGGGGGAACAAAAACATTCAGTACTTC
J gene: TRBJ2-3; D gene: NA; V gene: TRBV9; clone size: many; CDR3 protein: CASSVAPAFSTDTQYF; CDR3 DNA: TGTGCCAGCAGCGTAGCCCCAGCGTTTAGCACAGATACGCAGTATTTT
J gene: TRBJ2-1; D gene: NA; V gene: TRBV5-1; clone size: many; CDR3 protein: CASSLEASENEQFF; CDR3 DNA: TGCGCCAGCAGCTTGGAGGCCAGCGAGAATGAGCAGTTCTTC
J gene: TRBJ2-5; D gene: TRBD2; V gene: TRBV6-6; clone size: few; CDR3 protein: CASSYGAGGTETQYF; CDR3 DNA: TGTGCCAGCAGTTACGGAGCGGGGGGTACAGAGACCCAGTACTTC
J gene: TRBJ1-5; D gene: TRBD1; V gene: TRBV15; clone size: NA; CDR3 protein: CATSRDGDRRQPQHF; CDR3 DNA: TGTGCCACCAGCAGAGATGGGGACAGGCGTCAGCCCCAGCATTTT
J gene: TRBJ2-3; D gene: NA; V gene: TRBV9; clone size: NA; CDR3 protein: CASSPLGASTDTQYF; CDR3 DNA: TGTGCCAGCAGCCCGTTAGGTGCAAGCACAGATACGCAGTATTTT
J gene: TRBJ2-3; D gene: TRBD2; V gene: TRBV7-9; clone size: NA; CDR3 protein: CASSAGTSGNTDTQYF; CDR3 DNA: TGTGCCAGCAGCGCGGGGACTAGCGGGAACACAGATACGCAGTATTTT
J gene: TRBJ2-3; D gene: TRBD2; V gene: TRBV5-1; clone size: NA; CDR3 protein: CASSRGAGGPDTQYF; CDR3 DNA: TGCGCCAGCTCGAGAGGAGCGGGGGGCCCGGATACGCAGTATTTT
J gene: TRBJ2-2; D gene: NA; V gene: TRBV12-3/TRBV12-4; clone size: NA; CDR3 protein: CASSFPTANTGELFF; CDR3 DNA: TGTGCCAGCAGTTTCCCTACAGCGAACACCGGGGAGCTGTTTTTT
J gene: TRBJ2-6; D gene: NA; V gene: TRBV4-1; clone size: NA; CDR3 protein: CASSQRPNPGANVLTF; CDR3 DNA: TGCGCCAGCAGCCAAAGACCCAATCCGGGGGCCAACGTCCTGACTTTC
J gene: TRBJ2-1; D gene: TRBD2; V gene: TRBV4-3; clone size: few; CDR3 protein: CASSHIAGVVTNEQFF; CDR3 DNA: TGCGCCAGCAGCCATATAGCGGGGGTGGTGACAAATGAGCAGTTCTTC
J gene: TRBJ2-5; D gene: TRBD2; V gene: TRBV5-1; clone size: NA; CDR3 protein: CASSPWPPSGGLQETQYF; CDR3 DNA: TGCGCCAGCAGCCCCTGGCCCCCTAGCGGGGGACTCCAAGAGACCCAGTACTTC
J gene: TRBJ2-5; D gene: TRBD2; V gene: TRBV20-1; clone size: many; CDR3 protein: CSARRPSGPGETQYF; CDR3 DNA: TGCAGTGCCCGAAGGCCTAGCGGGCCCGGGGAGACCCAGTACTTC
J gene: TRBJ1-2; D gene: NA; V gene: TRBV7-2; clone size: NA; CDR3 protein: CASSLKAGSHGYTF; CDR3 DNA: TGTGCCAGCAGCTTAAAGGCAGGGTCCCATGGCTACACCTTC
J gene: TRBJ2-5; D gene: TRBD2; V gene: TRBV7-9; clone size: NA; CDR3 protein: CASSRELAGGAETQYF; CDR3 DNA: TGTGCCAGCAGCCGAGAACTAGCGGGGGGCGCGGAGACCCAGTACTTC
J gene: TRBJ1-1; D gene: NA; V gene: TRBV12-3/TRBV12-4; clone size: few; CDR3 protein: CASSTDSMNTEAFF; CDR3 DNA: TGTGCCAGCAGTACGGACAGTATGAACACTGAAGCTTTCTTT
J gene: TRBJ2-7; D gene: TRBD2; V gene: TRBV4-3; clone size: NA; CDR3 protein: CASSQALQVAGAYEQYF; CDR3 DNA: TGCGCCAGCAGCCAAGCTTTACAGGTAGCGGGGGCCTACGAGCAGTACTTC
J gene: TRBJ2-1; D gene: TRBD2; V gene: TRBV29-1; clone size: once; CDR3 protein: CSASSGNSYNEQFF; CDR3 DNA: TGCAGCGCTAGTAGCGGGAACTCCTACAATGAGCAGTTCTTC
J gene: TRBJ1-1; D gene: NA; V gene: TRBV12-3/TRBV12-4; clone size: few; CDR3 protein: CASSFAGEDTEAFF; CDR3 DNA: TGTGCCAGCAGCTTTGCGGGGGAGGACACTGAAGCTTTCTTT
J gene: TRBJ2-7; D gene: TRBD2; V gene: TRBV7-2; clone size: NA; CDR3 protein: CASSLSSGGAKAYEQYF; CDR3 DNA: TGTGCCAGCAGCTTATCTAGCGGGGGGGCGAAGGCCTACGAGCAGTACTTC
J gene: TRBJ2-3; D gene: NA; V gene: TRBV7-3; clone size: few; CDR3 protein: CASSSSVTDTQYF; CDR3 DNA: TGTGCCAGCAGTTCCTCAGTTACAGATACGCAGTATTTT
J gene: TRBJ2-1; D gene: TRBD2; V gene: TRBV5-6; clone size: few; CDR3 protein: CASSHTSGGSEQFF; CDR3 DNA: TGTGCCAGCAGCCATACTAGCGGGGGCAGTGAGCAGTTCTTC
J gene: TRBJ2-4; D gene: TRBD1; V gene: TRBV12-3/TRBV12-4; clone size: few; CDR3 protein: CASSVRGQNIQYF; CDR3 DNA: TGTGCCAGCAGTGTCAGGGGGCAAAACATTCAGTACTTC
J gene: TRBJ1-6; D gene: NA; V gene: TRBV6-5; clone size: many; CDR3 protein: CASRSYNSPLHF; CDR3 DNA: TGTGCCAGCCGCAGTTATAATTCACCCCTCCACTTT
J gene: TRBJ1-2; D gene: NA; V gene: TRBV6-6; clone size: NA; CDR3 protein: CASSYSQGRGGYTF; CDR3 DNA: TGTGCCAGCAGTTACTCGCAGGGGCGGGGTGGCTACACCTTC
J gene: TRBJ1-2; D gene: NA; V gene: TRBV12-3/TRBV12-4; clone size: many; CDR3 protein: CASSPSPNYGYTF; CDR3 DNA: TGTGCCAGCAGTCCAAGCCCCAACTATGGCTACACCTTC
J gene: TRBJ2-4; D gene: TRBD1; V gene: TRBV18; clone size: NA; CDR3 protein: CASSPPQGASKNIQYF; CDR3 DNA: TGTGCCAGCTCACCCCCCCAGGGGGCTTCCAAAAACATTCAGTACTTC
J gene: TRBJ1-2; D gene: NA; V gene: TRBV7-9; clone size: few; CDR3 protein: CASSKGDRSYGYTF; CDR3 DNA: TGTGCCAGCAGCAAAGGTGACCGAAGCTATGGCTACACCTTC
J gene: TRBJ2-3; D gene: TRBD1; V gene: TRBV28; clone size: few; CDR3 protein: CASTGTGVDTQYF; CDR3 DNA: TGTGCCAGCACCGGGACAGGGGTCGATACGCAGTATTTT
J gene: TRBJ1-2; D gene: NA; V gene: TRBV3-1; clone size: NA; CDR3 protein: CASSQDTGHYGYTF; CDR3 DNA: TGTGCCAGCAGCCAAGACACAGGGCACTATGGCTACACCTTC
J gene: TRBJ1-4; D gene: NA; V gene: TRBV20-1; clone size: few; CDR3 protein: CSARDSNEKLFF; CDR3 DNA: TGCAGTGCTAGAGACAGTAATGAAAAACTGTTTTTT
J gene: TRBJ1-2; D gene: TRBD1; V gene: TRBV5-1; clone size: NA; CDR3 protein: CASSTGQAINYGYTF; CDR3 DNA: TGCGCCAGCAGTACGGGACAGGCGATTAACTATGGCTACACCTTC
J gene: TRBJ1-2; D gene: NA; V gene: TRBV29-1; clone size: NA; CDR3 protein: CSVETVEPGYTF; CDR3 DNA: TGCAGCGTTGAGACTGTGGAGCCGGGCTACACCTTC
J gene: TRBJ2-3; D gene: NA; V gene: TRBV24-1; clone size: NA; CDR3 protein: CATSEGRPGGFTDTQYF; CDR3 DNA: TGTGCCACCAGTGAGGGAAGGCCTGGGGGATTCACAGATACGCAGTATTTT
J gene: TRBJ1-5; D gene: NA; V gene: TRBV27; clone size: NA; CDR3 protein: CASSFGSKQPQHF; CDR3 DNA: TGTGCCAGCAGTTTTGGGTCCAAACAGCCCCAGCATTTT
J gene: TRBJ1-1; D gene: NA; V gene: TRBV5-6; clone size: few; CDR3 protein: CASSFSMFGNTEAFF; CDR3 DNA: TGTGCCAGCAGCTTCAGTATGTTCGGGAACACTGAAGCTTTCTTT
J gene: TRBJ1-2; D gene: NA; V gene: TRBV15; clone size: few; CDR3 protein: CATSRDRENYGYTF; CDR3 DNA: TGTGCCACCAGCAGAGATCGGGAGAACTATGGCTACACCTTC
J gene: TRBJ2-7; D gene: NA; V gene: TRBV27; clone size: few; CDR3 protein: CASSLGMFYEQYF; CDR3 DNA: TGTGCCAGCAGTTTGGGCATGTTCTACGAGCAGTACTTC
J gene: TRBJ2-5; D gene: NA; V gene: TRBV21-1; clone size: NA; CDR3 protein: CASTKGQIQETQYF; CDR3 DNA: TGTGCCAGCACCAAGGGACAGATACAAGAGACCCAGTACTTC
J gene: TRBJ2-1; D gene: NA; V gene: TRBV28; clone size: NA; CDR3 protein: CASSLRNPFEQFF; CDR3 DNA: TGTGCCAGCAGTCTCCGGAACCCGTTTGAGCAGTTCTTC
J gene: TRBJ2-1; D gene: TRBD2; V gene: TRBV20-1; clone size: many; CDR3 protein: CSAQREYNEQFF; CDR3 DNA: TGCAGTGCCCAGCGGGAATACAATGAGCAGTTCTTC
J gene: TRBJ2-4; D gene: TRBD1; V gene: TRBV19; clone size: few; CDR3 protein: CASSIGQGYIQYF; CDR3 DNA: TGTGCCAGTAGTATTGGACAGGGTTACATTCAGTACTTC
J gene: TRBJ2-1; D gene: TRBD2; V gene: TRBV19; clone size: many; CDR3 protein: CATEAGVSSYNEQFF; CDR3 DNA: TGTGCCACTGAGGCGGGGGTTAGCTCCTACAATGAGCAGTTCTTC
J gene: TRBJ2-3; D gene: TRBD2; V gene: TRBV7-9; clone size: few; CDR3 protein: CASSSFSRGATDTQYF; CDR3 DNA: TGTGCCAGCAGCTCGTTTTCGCGGGGGGCCACAGATACGCAGTATTTT